This T cell receptor beta chain was retrieved from a study of T-cell memory formation after mild COVID-19. Study at large: Largely, the TCR clusters proved donor specific. Study-level results: Balance between CD4 and CD8 was seen in clones contracting day 15 to 85, and a CD4+ lean was seen in later expanders. The study detected some responding clones in pre-infection memory, suggesting cross-reactive memory joined.

This clonotype was picked up a small number of times. Antigen: not known. TCRdb redid the calling of the 5' RACE reads with MiXCR, one entry per CDR3 protein. The table lists about 430,000 distinct CDR3 sequences, 24% of them singletons. The CDR3 is made up of 15 amino acids. Germline CDR1 and CDR2: SGHRS and YFSETQ. The J segment lost 1 base and the V segment lost 1 base, leaving 3 bases of the junction unmatched. Sequencing input: PBMCs or a T cell subset sorted from them (not recorded which). This chain connects TRBV5-1 to TRBJ2-3, with TRBD1 matching 7 bases. The clonotype was recovered from an adult woman who had mild COVID-19 (a few samples of this study predate the infection). Cell type and time point are not known. This CDR3 reads CASSLNRGGTDTQYF. DNA of the CDR3: TGCGCCAGCAGCTTGAACAGGGGCGGCACAGATACGCAGTATTTT.